A single T cell receptor beta chain is shown here with its context. The sample originates from a study of blood T cell repertoires in COVID-19. Assay used: immunoSEQ multiplex PCR; TCRdb lists only in-frame clones, some missing. Of just over 650,000 clones listed, about 90% are singletons. Sequencing was performed on peripheral blood. This clonotype was obtained from a woman under 30 with acute or convalescent COVID-19.

The CDR3 is CASSVTGHGKEPQHF. The CDR3 region has the DNA TGTGCCAGCAGCGTCACGGGACACGGGAAGGAGCCCCAGCATTTT. The rearrangement uses TRBV9 and TRBJ1-5; maybe TRBD1 (6 bases). This CDR3 is built from 15 residues. Trimming shortened V by 2 bases and J by 8 bases, and 17 bases separated the two germline ends. Germline CDR1 and CDR2: SGDLS and YYNGEE. Combining the CDR3 with reference TRBV9 and TRBJ1-5 gives the whole variable domain DSGVTQTPKHLITATGQRVTLRCSPRSGDLSVYWYQQSLDQGLQFLIQYYNGEERAKGNILERFSAQQFPDLHSELNLSSLELGDSALYFCASSVTGHGKEPQHFGDGTRLSIL.